This entry lists 14 T cell receptor beta chains sequenced from one sample in a study of follicular helper T cells after annual influenza vaccination. The assay was immunoSEQ multiplex PCR, and TCRdb's table has in-frame clones only and misses some. The sample lists approximately 13,000 clones; about 73% were seen once. Time point defined: 2014-2015 season, pre-vaccination. Specimen: CXCR5- memory CD4+ T cells sorted from blood, collected on the day of influenza vaccination. The receptors were sampled from an adult who received the influenza vaccine.

This chain connects TRBV7-2 to TRBJ1-6; 7 bases fit TRBD1. Trimming removed 5 bases from V and 3 bases from J; junction bases left unmatched: 7. This CDR3 is 16 amino acids long. Germline V lookup: CDR1 SGHTA, CDR2 FQGNSA. The CDR3 region is CASSPWDRGYNSPLHF. As DNA, the CDR3 is TGTGCCAGCAGCCCCTGGGACAGAGGCTATAATTCACCCCTCCACTTT.

The V call is TRBV4-3, the J call TRBJ1-2, with D uncertain. Deletions cut 0 bases from V and 3 bases from J, with 14 bases between. CDR3 length equals 16 residues. CDR1 LGHNA and CDR2 YSLEER come from the germline V gene. The CDR3 loop reads CASSQESPGTYYGYTF. CDR3 sequence (DNA): TGCGCCAGCAGCCAAGAAAGTCCAGGAACTTACTATGGCTACACCTTC.

The chain joins TRBV7-9 to TRBJ1-6; D might be TRBD1 (5 bases). V was clipped by 5 bases and J by 7 bases, with 15 bases between them. Looked up from germline, CDR1 is SEHNR and CDR2 is FQNEAQ (reference sequence). There are 15 residues in the CDR3. The chain's CDR3 is CASSRRGGGNSPLHF. For the CDR3, the DNA is TGTGCCAGCAGCCGACGTGGTGGGGGAAATTCACCCCTCCACTTT.

V gene TRBV18 combines with J gene TRBJ2-5; D is possibly TRBD2 (6 bases). Trimming shortened V by 3 bases and J by 5 bases, and 22 bases separated the two germline ends. The germline CDR1 and CDR2 sequences are KGHSH and LQKENI. The CDR3 is made up of 17 amino acids. The CDR3 sequence: CASSPLGPGLRRETQYF. The DNA of the CDR3 is TGTGCCAGCTCACCCTTGGGTCCGGGACTCCGGCGGGAGACCCAGTACTTC.

This rearrangement joins TRBV4-1 to TRBJ2-7; 10 bases map to TRBD1. CDR1 is MGHRA, CDR2 YSYEKL, per germline. J lost 4 bases, V lost 4 bases, and 4 bases had no gene match. This CDR3 contains 14 residues. The CDR3, as DNA: TGCGCCAGCAGCCTAGGACAGGGGGTGTACGAGCAGTACTTC. Translated: CASSLGQGVYEQYF.

The chain recombines TRBV10-3 with TRBJ2-2; D gene unclear. Germline V gene data show CDR1 as ENHRY and CDR2 as SYGVKD. V lost 2 bases, J lost 4 bases, and 8 bases lay in between. CDR3 length: 14 residues. The CDR3 region is CAISELGGTGELFF. DNA for the CDR3: TGTGCCATCAGTGAGCTGGGCGGCACCGGGGAGCTGTTTTTT.

This clone was counted a few times. The genes are TRBV7-9 and TRBJ1-6, with D hard to call. The CDR3 runs to 13 residues. The germline gives CDR1 SEHNR, CDR2 FQNEAQ (reference sequence). V was trimmed by 1 base and J by 10 bases, leaving 8 bases between them. CDR3: CASSLDLGSPLHF. The CDR3 nucleotides read TGTGCCAGCAGCTTAGATCTAGGATCACCCCTCCACTTT.

The rearrangement uses TRBV7-2 and TRBJ2-2; weak D call: TRBD2 (6 bases). The V and J ends lost 6 bases and 1 base respectively, with 12 bases between them. In germline, CDR1 is SGHTA, CDR2 FQGNSA. CDR3 length: 15 amino acids. As DNA, the CDR3 is TGTGCCAGCAGATCCCTGGGGGGGAACACCGGGGAGCTGTTTTTT. Protein: CASRSLGGNTGELFF.

This chain joins TRBV21-1 and TRBJ2-1; the D call TRBD2 from the table was never checked on the DNA. TRBV21-1 is shown as a pseudogene. The CDR3 is 14 residues long. CDR3 DNA sequence: TGTGCCAGCAGCGACCCCTGTACTAGCGGGGAGCAGTTCTTC. This encodes CASSDPCTSGEQFF.

V is TRBV28 and J is TRBJ1-6, with 9 bases fitting TRBD1. Germline V gives CDR1 MDHEN, CDR2 SYDVKM. J lost 7 bases, V lost 4 bases, and 5 bases had no gene match. The length of the CDR3 is 15 residues. The CDR3 DNA reads as TGTGCCAGCAGTTCTGCCGACAGGGGGAATTCACCCCTCCACTTT. Encoded protein: CASSSADRGNSPLHF.

The sample holds a few counts of this clone. J is TRBJ2-7 and V is TRBV4-1; 9 positions match TRBD1. This CDR3 region has 15 residues. The germline gives CDR1 MGHRA, CDR2 YSYEKL. Trimming took 2 bases from V and 3 from J; bases not matched to a gene: 5. The CDR3 here is CASSQTGTGNYEQYF. The CDR3 nucleotides read TGCGCCAGCAGCCAAACCGGGACAGGGAACTACGAGCAGTACTTC.

This chain links TRBV7-2 with TRBJ2-7; maybe TRBD2 (6 bases). CDR3 length: 16 amino acids. Trimming cost V 2 bases and J 0 bases, with 14 bases left between them. CDR1 is SGHTA, CDR2 FQGNSA, per germline. CDR3 amino acids: CASSLSGVGSSYEQYF. Written as DNA, the CDR3 is TGTGCCAGCAGCTTATCTGGAGTCGGGAGCTCCTACGAGCAGTACTTC.

In DNA form, the CDR3 reads TGTGCCAGCAGTGGCCCGGCCGAGCAGTTCTTC. It specifies CASSGPAEQFF. The chain links TRBV2 to TRBJ2-1; D is undetermined. This CDR3 region has 11 residues. V gave up 4 bases and J gave up 10 bases, with 8 bases separating them. Germline V gene data show CDR1 as SNHLY and CDR2 as FYNNEI.

The rearrangement uses TRBV6-5 and TRBJ1-2; D is uncertain. CDR1 is MNHEY, CDR2 SVGAGI, per germline. CDR3 length: 15 residues. Trimming left V 7 bases short and J 2 bases short, with 17 bases between. CDR3 sequence (DNA): TGTGCCAGCACTCGGACTGATGTTTCCAACTATGGCTACACCTTC. Amino acids: CASTRTDVSNYGYTF.